This TCR beta chain was captured in a study of T cell clones after liver transplantation. Across the study: A pre-transplant mixed lymphocyte reaction with TCRbeta sequencing defined graft-donor-reactive clones followed in post-transplant blood. Findings and limits, study-wide: Conclusions were preliminary, with small, heterogeneous patient groups. Donor-reactive sequences fell more than third party-reactive ones, suggesting partial deletion.

CD3+CD4+ and CD3+CD8+ cells were FACS-sorted from thawed unstimulated PBMCs. The CDR3 totals 15 residues. Trimming pared 2 bases from V and 0 bases from J, leaving 10 bases between. The germline V gene encodes CDR1 SGHVS and CDR2 FQNEAQ. Here immunoSEQ multiplex PCR was the method, and the copy in TCRdb shows in-frame clones only, minus some. In the table there are 95,000 to 110,000 clones, around four fifths of which are singletons. For this clone: Its antigen is undetermined.

The V call is TRBV7-8, the J call TRBJ1-1; no firm D call. The TCR was taken from a human donor who received a liver transplant. This specimen was CD4+ T cells from blood, taken before liver transplant. The CDR3 DNA is TGTGCCAGCAGCTTAATCAATAGGTTGAACACTGAAGCTTTCTTT. Translation gives CASSLINRLNTEAFF.